The rows below give T cell receptor beta chains drawn from one sample of a study of blood T cell repertoires in COVID-19. Sequenced by immunoSEQ multiplex PCR; TCRdb stores in-frame clones only, minus some. Of thousands of clones listed, about 88% are singletons. What was sequenced was peripheral blood. The receptors come from a human donor with active COVID-19. The donor label of this sample is uncertain. CDR3s include the opening cysteine and the closing phenylalanine or tryptophan. D genes are given only for firm matches. Size tells how often a clone was seen (once, few, many) or the class of an expanded clone, and some rows leave it out.

clone size,CDR3 length,V gene,D gene,J gene,CDR3 protein,CDR3 DNA
NA,14,TRBV19,TRBD1,TRBJ2-3,CASTLTGSTDTQYF,TGTGCCAGTACCTTGACAGGGAGCACAGATACGCAGTATTTT
NA,13,TRBV14,NA,TRBJ2-1,CASSPLAWNEQFF,TGTGCCAGCAGCCCACTCGCGTGGAATGAGCAGTTCTTC
NA,17,TRBV18,NA,TRBJ2-7,CASSPDSKGSLSYEQYF,TGTGCCAGCTCACCTGACAGTAAGGGGTCGCTCTCCTACGAGCAGTACTTC
NA,15,TRBV5-1,NA,TRBJ2-2,CASSQRTENTGELFF,TGCGCCAGCAGCCAGAGGACAGAAAACACCGGGGAGCTGTTTTTT
NA,16,TRBV5-4,NA,TRBJ2-3,CASRPRLDSLADTQYF,TGTGCCAGCAGACCTCGACTAGATTCCCTTGCAGATACGCAGTATTTT
NA,17,TRBV4-1,TRBD1,TRBJ1-3,CASSQGGPGGSGNTIYF,TGCGCCAGCAGCCAGGGCGGGCCAGGGGGCTCTGGAAACACCATATATTTT
NA,15,TRBV28,TRBD1,TRBJ1-5,CASSRRRGGNQPQHF,TGTGCCAGCAGCCGTCGCAGGGGGGGCAATCAGCCCCAGCATTTT
NA,15,TRBV5-4,NA,TRBJ2-2,CASSEVSGFTGELFF,TGTGCCAGCAGCGAGGTATCAGGGTTCACCGGGGAGCTGTTTTTT
NA,19,TRBV15,TRBD1,TRBJ1-5,CATSMTGKGTDDSNQPQHF,TGTGCCACCAGCATGACAGGGAAGGGAACCGACGATAGCAATCAGCCCCAGCATTTT
NA,15,TRBV28,NA,TRBJ1-1,CASGGPLAGNTEAFF,TGTGCCAGCGGGGGCCCCCTCGCAGGGAACACTGAAGCTTTCTTT
once,15,TRBV6-2/TRBV6-3,TRBD2,TRBJ2-5,CASSLAEARGETQYF,TGTGCCAGCAGCCTAGCGGAGGCACGTGGAGAGACCCAGTACTTC
NA,16,TRBV6-2/TRBV6-3,TRBD2,TRBJ2-1,CASSPLPGLDAYEQFF,TGTGCCAGCAGCCCGTTACCGGGACTAGATGCCTATGAGCAGTTCTTC
NA,15,TRBV4-1,TRBD1,TRBJ2-3,CASSTRDSSSGTQYF,TGCGCCAGCAGCACCCGGGACAGTTCGTCAGGTACGCAGTATTTT
NA,16,TRBV2,NA,TRBJ2-2,CASSAAGALNTGELFF,TGTGCCAGCAGTGCTGCGGGGGCCCTGAACACCGGGGAGCTGTTTTTT
NA,15,TRBV5-4,TRBD2,TRBJ2-3,CATARLASSTDTQYF,TGTGCCACCGCTAGACTAGCGTCTAGCACAGATACGCAGTATTTT
NA,14,TRBV27,TRBD2,TRBJ2-2,CASRPTSGVWELFF,TGTGCCAGCAGGCCAACTAGCGGGGTCTGGGAGCTGTTTTTT
NA,14,TRBV16,TRBD1,TRBJ2-2,CASSRDRSGGELFF,TGTGCCAGCTCCCGGGACAGAAGTGGCGGGGAGCTGTTTTTT
NA,19,TRBV7-2,NA,TRBJ1-6,CASSFRTVGVWSYNSPLHF,TGTGCCAGCAGCTTTAGGACAGTCGGGGTATGGTCCTATAATTCACCCCTCCACTTT
NA,14,TRBV10-1,NA,TRBJ2-2,CASSSGQDTGELFF,TGCGCCAGCAGTTCGGGACAAGACACCGGGGAGCTGTTTTTT
NA,13,TRBV5-1,TRBD2,TRBJ2-7,CASSSPSGNEQYF,TGCGCCAGCAGCTCTCCTAGCGGGAACGAGCAGTACTTC
NA,16,TRBV7-6,NA,TRBJ2-1,CASSLAQASSYNEQFF,TGTGCCAGCAGCTTAGCGCAGGCCAGCTCCTACAATGAGCAGTTCTTC
NA,15,TRBV6-6,NA,TRBJ2-1,CASSSGGGSYNEQFF,TGTGCCAGCAGTTCTGGCGGTGGCTCCTACAATGAGCAGTTCTTC
NA,18,TRBV9,TRBD2,TRBJ2-6,CASSEPSGVSSGANVLTF,TGTGCCAGCAGCGAGCCTAGCGGGGTGAGCTCTGGGGCCAACGTCCTGACTTTC
NA,17,TRBV27,NA,TRBJ2-1,CASSLLGLSGFYNEQFF,TGTGCCAGCAGTTTATTGGGACTTAGCGGCTTCTACAATGAGCAGTTCTTC
NA,13,TRBV19,NA,TRBJ2-1,CASSITPSSEQFF,TGTGCCAGTAGTATCACCCCCTCGAGTGAGCAGTTCTTC
NA,12,TRBV12-3/TRBV12-4,NA,TRBJ2-3,CASSLAVDTQYF,TGTGCCAGCAGTTTGGCCGTGGATACGCAGTATTTT
NA,16,TRBV13,TRBD1,TRBJ1-4,CASSFGTGSTNEKLFF,TGTGCCAGCAGCTTCGGGACAGGCTCAACTAATGAAAAACTGTTTTTT
NA,14,TRBV6-1,NA,TRBJ1-2,CASSEYLLSYGYTF,TGTGCCAGCAGTGAATATCTGTTATCCTATGGCTACACCTTC
NA,14,TRBV7-2,NA,TRBJ2-7,CASSLGLGGYEQYF,TGTGCCAGCAGCTTAGGGCTAGGAGGCTACGAGCAGTACTTC
NA,18,TRBV7-7,NA,TRBJ1-3,CASSSPTGLTRTGNTIYF,TGTGCTAGCAGCTCCCCGACAGGTCTTACCCGCACTGGAAACACCATATATTTT
NA,17,TRBV10-1,TRBD2,TRBJ2-3,CASVTSGGGIRTDTQYF,TGCGCCAGCGTGACTAGCGGGGGAGGAATCAGGACAGATACGCAGTATTTT
NA,14,TRBV14,NA,TRBJ2-5,CASSLQGFLETQYF,TGTGCCAGCAGCCTACAGGGTTTTCTAGAGACCCAGTACTTC
NA,16,TRBV7-9,NA,TRBJ1-3,CASSLGTRQAGNTIYF,TGTGCCAGCAGCTTAGGGACGCGACAGGCTGGAAACACCATATATTTT
once,15,TRBV5-1,NA,TRBJ2-7,CASSLRGLSAYEQYF,TGCGCCAGCAGCTTGAGGGGGTTAAGTGCCTACGAGCAGTACTTC